This T cell receptor beta chain was documented in a study of shared clonotypes between healthy human individuals. Overall study context: With ages of 18 to 49, the donors were two women and a few men. Study-wide points: Shared clonotypes across all four donors exceeded non-shared ones in generation probability. Sample collection involved blood only; tissue repertoires are likely different. Donors were few, which limited the genetic and exposure-history diversity represented.

In regard to this clone: Its antigen is undetermined.

Clones were read by immunoSEQ multiplex PCR, and TCRdb kept only the in-frame ones, dropping some. The sample records roughly 2.6 million clones, 85% to 95% being singletons. Germline V gene data show CDR1 as MNHEY and CDR2 as SVGAGI. Trimming took 5 bases from V and 7 from J; bases not matched to a gene: 8. The CDR3 sequence is 13 residues long. This chain joins TRBV6-5 and TRBJ2-7; 7 bases map to TRBD2. Sequenced input: naive CD4+ T cells sorted from blood. Subset specified: CD45RA+ positively selected. The TCR comes from a young man in good health. Here the CDR3 reads CASSTRLAWEQYF. CDR3 DNA sequence: TGTGCCAGCAGTACGCGACTAGCATGGGAGCAGTACTTC.